Each of the 20 T cell receptor beta chains below was sequenced from the same sample in a study of cytomegalovirus exposure and HLA in healthy donors. Amplification used 60 Vbeta primers and 13 Jbeta primers. The repertoire was sequenced with immunoSEQ multiplex PCR; TCRdb's copy has only in-frame clones and lacks some. This sample has tens of thousands of clones, with roughly 90% found just once. Source material: PBMCs. The receptors were sampled from a man aged 25 to 40 in good health and CMV-seropositive.

The rearrangement joins TRBV5-4 to TRBJ2-3; 11 bases match TRBD2. V trimming: 0 bases; J trimming: 6 bases; junction bases outside the gene matches: 6. Per germline, CDR1 SGHNT and CDR2 YYREEE (reference sequence). The CDR3 covers 16 residues. This chain's CDR3 is CASSLGGSGRADTQYF. In DNA form, the CDR3 reads TGTGCCAGCAGCTTGGGGGGTAGCGGGAGGGCGGATACGCAGTATTTT.

The V call is TRBV6-6, the J call TRBJ2-5; no firm D call. V was pared by 2 bases and J by 2 bases, with 6 bases between. The CDR3 length is 13 residues. Germline V gene data show CDR1 as MNHNY and CDR2 as SVGAGI (reference sequence). The CDR3 spells CASSYAGQETQYF. For the CDR3, the DNA is TGTGCCAGCAGTTACGCAGGACAAGAGACCCAGTACTTC.

CDR3 nucleotides: TGCGCCAGCAAGGAGGGACAGGGGCTGAAGCAGTACTTC. This translates into CASKEGQGLKQYF. The chain couples TRBV5-1 to TRBJ2-7; 10 bases agree with TRBD1. Germline V gives CDR1 SGHRS, CDR2 YFSETQ. The CDR3 length is 13 residues. After removal of 6 bases from V and 8 bases from J, the junction contained 8 bases not matched to a gene.

The V gene is TRBV28, the J gene TRBJ2-6; maybe TRBD2 (5 bases). Trimming removed 6 bases from V and 3 bases from J, with 12 bases in between. The CDR3 is 15 residues long. Germline CDR1 reads MDHEN; CDR2 reads SYDVKM. The CDR3 here is CASRAGFYGANVLTF. CDR3 bases: TGTGCCAGCAGGGCGGGCTTCTATGGGGCCAACGTCCTGACTTTC.

Regarding this clone: Within the sample, other DNA sequences also encode this same CDR3. This rearrangement joins TRBV6-5 to TRBJ2-7, with D possibly TRBD2 on 5 matching bases. The V and J ends lost 3 bases and 4 bases respectively, with 13 bases between them. The CDR3 sequence is 14 residues long. The germline gives CDR1 MNHEY, CDR2 SVGAGI. CDR3 in amino acids: CASSYRGSTYEQYF. The CDR3 region has the DNA TGTGCCAGCAGTTATCGAGGGAGTACGTACGAGCAGTACTTC.

The gene calls are TRBV7-9 and TRBJ2-1, with D tentatively TRBD1 (5 bases). The germline gives CDR1 SEHNR, CDR2 FQNEAQ (reference sequence). The CDR3 length is 17 residues. V dropped 1 base and J dropped 0 bases, with 13 bases sitting between them. The CDR3 region is CASSLEATGVSYNEQFF. In DNA form, the CDR3 reads TGTGCCAGCAGCTTAGAGGCCACAGGAGTCTCCTACAATGAGCAGTTCTTC.

CDR3 in DNA: TGTGCCAGCAGCTTAGCGGGCCGCTACAATGAGCAGTTCTTC. Amino acid sequence: CASSLAGRYNEQFF. The V gene is TRBV7-6, the J gene TRBJ2-1, with D unclear. Germline CDR1 and CDR2: SGHVS and FNYEAQ. The CDR3 spans 14 residues. With 0 bases removed from V and 3 bases from J, the gap between germline ends came to 6 bases.

The chain has TRBV7-9 and TRBJ2-7; D is undetermined. This CDR3 region has 13 residues. V lost 5 bases and J 4 bases, leaving 12 bases between the germline ends. Germline loops: CDR1 SEHNR, CDR2 FQNEAQ (reference sequence). CDR3 residues: CASSPTPGYEQYF. CDR3 DNA sequence: TGTGCCAGCAGCCCCACCCCCGGGTACGAGCAGTACTTC.

The gene calls are TRBV19 and TRBJ1-1; the D gene is possibly TRBD1 (5 bases). CDR1 LNHDA and CDR2 SQIVND come from the germline V gene (reference sequence). Trimming took off 4 bases at V and 0 bases at J, with 24 bases between the two ends. This CDR3 comprises 19 residues. As DNA, the CDR3 is TGTGCCAGTAGTAAAGACGGGCTTGGGGCCGGGGGGATGAACACTGAAGCTTTCTTT. This encodes CASSKDGLGAGGMNTEAFF.

V and J are TRBV7-2 and TRBJ1-1, with unresolved D. The CDR3 is made up of 15 amino acids. Germline V CDR1 and CDR2: SGHTA, FQGNSA. V was trimmed by 1 base and J by 1 base, leaving 10 bases between them. This chain's CDR3 is CASSLGFAGNTEAFF. CDR3 nucleotide sequence: TGTGCCAGCAGCTTAGGATTTGCGGGGAACACTGAAGCTTTCTTT.

The chain employs TRBV5-1 and TRBJ1-5, with D hard to call. CDR1 and CDR2 from the germline V gene are SGHRS and YFSETQ. The CDR3 extends over 17 amino acids. Trimming removed 2 bases from V and 3 bases from J, with 18 bases in between. The CDR3 DNA sequence: TGCGCCAGCAGCTTAGGTTCAGGCGCCGGGATCAATCAGCCCCAGCATTTT. Protein: CASSLGSGAGINQPQHF. Full variable domain (missing parts from reference TRBV5-1 and TRBJ1-5): KAGVTQTPRYLIKTRGQQVTLSCSPISGHRSVSWYQQTPGQGLQFLFEYFSETQRNKGNFPGRFSGRQFSNSRSEMNVSTLELGDSALYLCASSLGSGAGINQPQHFGDGTRLSIL.

The J gene is TRBJ2-3, the V gene TRBV5-1; 12 nucleotides agree with TRBD1. The CDR3 length is 15 residues. In germline, CDR1 is SGHRS, CDR2 YFSETQ. The V gene end was trimmed by 6 bases and the J gene end by 4 bases; junction bases not matched to a gene: 6. As DNA, the CDR3 is TGCGCCAGCAAGGAGGGACAGGGGGCGGCAGATACGCAGTATTTT. Amino acids: CASKEGQGAADTQYF.

V is TRBV7-9 and J is TRBJ1-4; 12 nucleotides match TRBD1. Germline CDR1 reads SEHNR; CDR2 reads FQNEAQ (reference sequence). The CDR3 loop spans 17 amino acids. The V gene end was trimmed by 5 bases and the J gene end by 7 bases; junction bases not matched to a gene: 11. CDR3 protein: CASSVGTGGDDSEKLFF. The CDR3 DNA sequence: TGTGCCAGCAGCGTAGGGACAGGGGGCGACGATAGTGAAAAACTGTTTTTT.

The chain is built from TRBV14 and TRBJ1-3; D not resolved. V lost 1 base, J lost 4 bases, and 11 bases lay in between. Germline V gene data show CDR1 as SGHDN and CDR2 as FVKESK. The CDR3 has 15 residues. CDR3 DNA: TGTGCCAGCAGCCAAGTGCCCGCGGTGGGAAACACCATATATTTT. It is translated as CASSQVPAVGNTIYF.

The gene calls are TRBV19 and TRBJ2-3, with unresolved D. This CDR3 is built from 14 residues. Germline assignment: CDR1 LNHDA and CDR2 SQIVND (reference sequence). CDR3 sequence reads: CGPKSRVWTDTQYF. The CDR3, as DNA: TGTGGACCCAAAAGCCGGGTTTGGACAGATACGCAGTATTTT. The whole variable domain, remainder taken from reference TRBV19 and TRBJ2-3, is DGGITQSPKYLFRKEGQNVTLSCEQNLNHDAMYWYRQDPGQGLRLIYYSQIVNDFQKGDIAEGYSVSREKKESFPLTVTSAQKNPTAFYLCGPKSRVWTDTQYFGPGTRLTVL.

The rearrangement joins TRBV5-8 to TRBJ1-4; a weak D match, TRBD1 (6 bases). The CDR3 length is 18 residues. The germline V gene has CDR1 SGHTS and CDR2 YDEGEE. Trimming left V 6 bases short and J 3 bases short, with 24 bases between. The CDR3 nucleotides are TGTGCCAGCACCCCCCCGCCCACCCAGGGGAACTCTAATGAAAAACTGTTTTTT. This translates into CASTPPPTQGNSNEKLFF.

This clone was detected only a few times. The rearrangement uses TRBV19 and TRBJ1-1; D is ambiguous. The ends were cut back, 6 bases at V and 6 bases at J, with 8 bases in the middle. Germline V gives CDR1 LNHDA, CDR2 SQIVND (reference sequence). CDR3 length equals 11 residues. The CDR3 loop is CASSDSAEAFF. CDR3 nucleotides: TGTGCCAGTAGCGACTCCGCTGAAGCTTTCTTT.

The rearrangement links TRBV28 to TRBJ1-1, with D perhaps TRBD1 (5 bases). This CDR3 is 14 amino acids long. From germline, CDR1 is MDHEN and CDR2 SYDVKM. Trimming removed 6 bases at V and 3 bases at J, with 14 bases between. Here the CDR3 DNA reads TGTGCCAGCAGCGCCTCAGGGATAGACACTGAAGCTTTCTTT. Translation: CASSASGIDTEAFF.

A single count supports this clone. V usage is TRBV5-1 and J usage is TRBJ2-1; 10 bases are a match to TRBD2. J gave up 5 bases and V 8 bases, and 10 bases lay outside the gene matches. Germline CDR1 is SGHRS and CDR2 is YFSETQ. The CDR3 is 15 residues long. The DNA for the CDR3 is TGCGCCAGTTCGGTTCGGACTAGCGGTGACAATGAGCAGTTCTTC. This translates into CASSVRTSGDNEQFF.

This clone was detected once. This sequence joins TRBV9 and TRBJ2-3; 12 positions agree with TRBD2. The CDR3 is made up of 15 amino acids. V shed 7 bases, J shed 5 bases, and the junction held 8 bases outside the gene matches. The germline gives CDR1 SGDLS, CDR2 YYNGEE. CDR3: CASGPSGRGGDTQYF. The CDR3 region has the DNA TGTGCCAGCGGCCCTAGCGGGAGGGGGGGAGATACGCAGTATTTT.